The 19 T cell receptor beta chains listed next were all sequenced from one sample in a study of cytomegalovirus exposure and HLA in healthy donors. Produced via immunoSEQ multiplex PCR; TCRdb's table is partial and in-frame only. The sample includes roughly 230,000 clones, around 90% of them seen just once. Sequenced sample: PBMCs. These receptors originate from a woman younger than 45 in good health and CMV-seronegative.

V is TRBV19 and J is TRBJ2-1, with a tentative D call TRBD2 (5 bases). CDR3 length: 16 residues. Germline CDR1 reads LNHDA; CDR2 reads SQIVND (reference sequence). Trimming shortened V by 7 bases and J by 0 bases, and 16 bases separated the two germline ends. CDR3 loop: CASIPSLGSSYNEQFF. The CDR3 coding sequence is TGTGCCAGTATCCCGTCACTGGGGAGCTCCTACAATGAGCAGTTCTTC.

The genes are TRBV27 and TRBJ1-2; D is possibly TRBD1 (6 bases). Trimming stripped 5 bases from V and 5 bases from J, with 18 bases between. Germline V gene lookup returns CDR1 MNHEY and CDR2 SMNVEV (reference sequence). The CDR3 sequence is 15 residues long. The DNA of the CDR3 is TGTGCCAGCAGTCACAAAAACCTCGGACAGTATGGCTACACCTTC. Encoded protein: CASSHKNLGQYGYTF.

The CDR3 here is CASSISREDWAQFF. The DNA of the CDR3 is TGTGCCAGTAGTATATCCAGGGAGGATTGGGCGCAGTTCTTC. The rearrangement uses TRBV19 and TRBJ2-1, with TRBD2 as a possible D gene (6 bases). Germline V gene lookup returns CDR1 LNHDA and CDR2 SQIVND (reference sequence). The V end lost 2 bases, the J end lost 12 bases, and 17 bases lay between the germline ends. This CDR3 has 14 residues. The variable domain in full, with the rest retrieved from reference TRBV19 and TRBJ2-1, is DGGITQSPKYLFRKEGQNVTLSCEQNLNHDAMYWYRQDPGQGLRLIYYSQIVNDFQKGDIAEGYSVSREKKESFPLTVTSAQKNPTAFYLCASSISREDWAQFFGPGTRLTVL.

CDR3 loop: CASSLSPGETQYF. The CDR3 DNA reads TGTGCCAGCAGCTTATCTCCGGGTGAGACCCAGTACTTC. The genes are TRBV7-9 and TRBJ2-5; no definite D call. Germline CDR1 reads SEHNR; CDR2 reads FQNEAQ (reference sequence). With 2 bases removed from V and 5 bases from J, the gap between germline ends came to 9 bases. The CDR3 has 13 amino acids.

The chain uses TRBV7-9 and TRBJ2-3; 9 bases line up with TRBD2. J lost 4 bases, V lost 1 base, and 12 bases had no gene match. The CDR3 covers 18 residues. Germline V CDR1 and CDR2: SEHNR, FQNEAQ (reference sequence). In nucleotides, the CDR3 is TGTGCCAGCAGCTTAGACTTGATGGTAGCGGGAGCTGCAGATACGCAGTATTTT. This translates into CASSLDLMVAGAADTQYF.

The gene calls are TRBV13 and TRBJ1-2; no clear D gene. CDR1 is PRHDT and CDR2 is FYEKMQ in the germline V gene (reference sequence). The CDR3 spans 12 residues. The V end was cut by 2 bases, the J end by 5 bases, with 6 bases between. The CDR3 DNA is TGTGCCAGCAGCTTAAAGGCTTATGGCTACACCTTC. Protein sequence: CASSLKAYGYTF. Together with reference TRBV13 and TRBJ1-2, the CDR3 gives the full variable domain: AAGVIQSPRHLIKEKRETATLKCYPIPRHDTVYWYQQGPGQDPQFLISFYEKMQSDKGSIPDRFSAQQFSDYHSELNMSSLELGDSALYFCASSLKAYGYTFGSGTRLTVV.

The chain uses TRBV6-5 and TRBJ2-7; the D is unclear. The CDR3 consists of 13 residues. In germline, CDR1 is MNHEY, CDR2 SVGAGI. Trimming stripped 0 bases from V and 3 bases from J, with 6 bases between. CDR3 coding DNA: TGTGCCAGCAGTTACTCAGCCAGCTACGAGCAGTACTTC. Its translation: CASSYSASYEQYF.

The V call is TRBV19, the J call TRBJ2-2; no definite D call. Germline CDR1 LNHDA, CDR2 SQIVND (reference sequence). V was trimmed by 5 bases and J by 7 bases, leaving 8 bases between them. The CDR3 loop spans 12 amino acids. The CDR3 here is CASSWAGGELFF. The CDR3 DNA reads TGTGCCAGTAGTTGGGCAGGCGGGGAGCTGTTTTTT.

The rearrangement links TRBV7-6 to TRBJ2-5, with 8 positions matching TRBD1. The J segment lost 3 bases and the V segment lost 5 bases, leaving 5 bases of the junction unmatched. Germline V CDR1 and CDR2: SGHVS, FNYEAQ. The CDR3 sequence is 14 residues long. The CDR3 sequence: CASSILTGEETQYF. CDR3 nucleotides: TGTGCCAGCAGCATTTTGACAGGGGAAGAGACCCAGTACTTC.

The gene calls are TRBV30 and TRBJ2-4, with TRBD1 matching 12 bases. CDR1 is GTSNPN and CDR2 is SVGIG in the germline V gene (reference sequence). V was clipped by 4 bases and J by 7 bases; unmatched bases: 8. The CDR3 runs 15 residues. The CDR3 reads CAWKQKGTGGNIQYF. The CDR3 DNA follows: TGTGCCTGGAAGCAAAAAGGGACAGGGGGCAACATTCAGTACTTC.

This clone was recorded only once. The V gene is TRBV5-1, the J gene TRBJ1-4; D gene uncertain. Germline CDR1 reads SGHRS; CDR2 reads YFSETQ. Between the trimmed V and J ends, which lost 5 bases and 6 bases, there was a span of 5 bases. This CDR3 is 11 amino acids long. Written as DNA, the CDR3 is TGCGCCAGCAGAGCGGATGAAAAACTGTTTTTT. It yields the protein CASRADEKLFF.

This rearrangement joins TRBV28 to TRBJ1-1, with 9 bases fitting TRBD1. The germline gives CDR1 MDHEN, CDR2 SYDVKM. Losses at the gene ends were 2 bases for V and 0 bases for J; bases not matched to a gene: 7. This CDR3 is 17 amino acids long. The CDR3 coding sequence is TGTGCCAGCAGTTTACAAACCGGGACAGGGCTGAACACTGAAGCTTTCTTT. Translating gives CASSLQTGTGLNTEAFF. Full variable domain (missing parts from reference TRBV28 and TRBJ1-1): DVKVTQSSRYLVKRTGEKVFLECVQDMDHENMFWYRQDPGLGLRLIYFSYDVKMKEKGDIPEGYSVSREKKERFSLILESASTNQTSMYLCASSLQTGTGLNTEAFFGQGTRLTVV.

This clone was counted once. The chain uses TRBV30 and TRBJ2-5; tentatively, D is TRBD2 (6 bases). V gave up 3 bases and J gave up 3 bases, with 14 bases separating them. CDR1 is GTSNPN and CDR2 is SVGIG in the germline V gene (reference sequence). The CDR3 loop spans 14 amino acids. As DNA, the CDR3 is TGTGCCTGGAGCATCTGGACGGGGGAAGAGACCCAGTACTTC. Translation: CAWSIWTGEETQYF.

The chain has TRBV6-5 and TRBJ2-1, with D possibly being TRBD2 (6 bases). The germline V gene encodes CDR1 MNHEY and CDR2 SVGAGI. The CDR3 spans 14 residues. Trimming cost V 1 base and J 4 bases, with 8 bases left between them. CDR3 nucleotide sequence: TGTGCCAGCAGTTACTTGGGACTTTACAATGAGCAGTTCTTC. This sequence encodes CASSYLGLYNEQFF.

CDR3 DNA: TGCGCCAGCAGCTTGACATTGGGGGCCCAAGAGACCCAGTACTTC. Residues: CASSLTLGAQETQYF. The gene calls are TRBV5-1 and TRBJ2-5; perhaps TRBD1 as D (6 bases). The germline V gene has CDR1 SGHRS and CDR2 YFSETQ. This CDR3 contains 15 residues. Trimming removed 1 base at V and 1 base at J, with 11 bases between. Filled out from reference TRBV5-1 and TRBJ2-5, the complete variable domain reads KAGVTQTPRYLIKTRGQQVTLSCSPISGHRSVSWYQQTPGQGLQFLFEYFSETQRNKGNFPGRFSGRQFSNSRSEMNVSTLELGDSALYLCASSLTLGAQETQYFGPGTRLLVL.

CDR3 in amino acids: CASSESRDRADEQFF. DNA of the CDR3: TGCGCCAGCAGTGAGTCCCGGGACAGGGCCGATGAGCAGTTCTTC. The chain combines TRBV10-2 with TRBJ2-1, with TRBD1 matching over 9 bases. The length of the CDR3 is 15 residues. CDR1 and CDR2 from the germline V gene are WSHSY and SAAADI. Unmatched junction bases numbered 5, after V lost 0 bases and J lost 8 bases.

The chain employs TRBV28 and TRBJ2-2; 9 positions agree with TRBD2. The J segment lost 0 bases and the V segment lost 3 bases, leaving 5 bases of the junction unmatched. CDR3 size: 17 residues. Germline V gene lookup returns CDR1 MDHEN and CDR2 SYDVKM. The CDR3 is CASSFFLAGPNTGELFF. The DNA for the CDR3 is TGTGCCAGCAGTTTTTTTCTAGCGGGACCGAACACCGGGGAGCTGTTTTTT.

This clone is a singleton in its sample. V and J are TRBV27 and TRBJ2-7; no firm D call. The CDR3 is 15 amino acids. V was clipped by 6 bases and J by 0 bases, with 15 bases between them. The germline V gene has CDR1 MNHEY and CDR2 SMNVEV (reference sequence). The CDR3 loop is CASSLFPPSSYEQYF. CDR3 coding DNA: TGTGCCAGCAGCCTCTTTCCTCCTTCCTCCTACGAGCAGTACTTC.

The CDR3 here is CASSKTGGLGTEAFF. The CDR3 nucleotides are TGCGCCAGCAGCAAAACAGGGGGCCTGGGCACTGAAGCTTTCTTT. The J gene is TRBJ1-1, the V gene TRBV5-1; 9 bases line up with TRBD1. The germline V gene encodes CDR1 SGHRS and CDR2 YFSETQ. Trimming cost V 4 bases and J 4 bases; bases outside gene matches: 8. The CDR3 length is 15 residues. The complete variable domain, with remaining parts taken from reference TRBV5-1 and TRBJ1-1, reads KAGVTQTPRYLIKTRGQQVTLSCSPISGHRSVSWYQQTPGQGLQFLFEYFSETQRNKGNFPGRFSGRQFSNSRSEMNVSTLELGDSALYLCASSKTGGLGTEAFFGQGTRLTVV.